This TCR beta chain was recovered during a study of cytomegalovirus exposure and HLA in healthy donors. The PCR ran on 60 Vbeta and 13 Jbeta primers. Study processing details: Later analysis identified roughly 82 million unique TCR beta chains, around 10 million shared. Produced via immunoSEQ multiplex PCR; TCRdb's table is partial and in-frame only. From that table come the V and J calls and clone size; the DNA was used to work out D and trimming. Here the sample spans under 90,000 clones, 85% to 90% being singletons. Unmatched junction bases numbered 9, after V lost 3 bases and J lost 6 bases. The CDR3 spans 15 residues. Per germline, CDR1 LNHDA and CDR2 SQIVND (reference sequence).

V is TRBV19 and J is TRBJ2-7; 9 bases are shared with TRBD1. This clonotype originated in a man aged 18 to 30 in good health and CMV-seronegative. Input material: PBMCs. The CDR3 loop reads CASSIGGQGTGEQYF. CDR3 nucleotide sequence: TGTGCCAGTAGTATCGGGGGACAGGGTACTGGCGAGCAGTACTTC.